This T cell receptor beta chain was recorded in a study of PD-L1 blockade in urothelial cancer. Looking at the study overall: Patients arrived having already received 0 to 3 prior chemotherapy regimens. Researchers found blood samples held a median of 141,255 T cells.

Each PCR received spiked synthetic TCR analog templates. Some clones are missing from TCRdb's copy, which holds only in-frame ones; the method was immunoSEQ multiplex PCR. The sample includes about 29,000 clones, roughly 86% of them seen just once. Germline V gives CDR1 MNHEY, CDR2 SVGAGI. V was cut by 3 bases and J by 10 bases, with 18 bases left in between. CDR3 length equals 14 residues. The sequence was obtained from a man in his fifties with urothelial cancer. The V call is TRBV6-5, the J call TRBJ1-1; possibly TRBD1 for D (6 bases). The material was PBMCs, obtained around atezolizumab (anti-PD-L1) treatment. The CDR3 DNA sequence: TGTGCCAGCAGTTATATAGCTCGGGGGGCACGAGCTTTCTTT. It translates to CASSYIARGARAFF.